This T cell receptor beta chain derives from a study of blood T cell repertoires in COVID-19. About the study: The United States, Italy and Spain were the sources of the acute and convalescent COVID-19 samples. T cells, B-cell-depleted T cells, or PBMCs supplied cDNA or gDNA.

Trimming left V 2 bases short and J 1 base short, with 14 bases between. CDR3 size: 16 residues. Germline V gene sequence: CDR1 SGHTA, CDR2 FQGNSA. In the original analysis: Reference gene primer amplification gave estimated nucleated cell counts. Clones were read by immunoSEQ multiplex PCR, and TCRdb kept only the in-frame ones, dropping some. V and J calls plus clone size are reproduced from that table; the DNA served to infer D and trimming. Seen here are about 220,000 clones, approximately 85% observed once, and the top ten hold around 2.9%. Sequenced: peripheral blood. This receptor was taken from a man aged 50 or older who had recovered from COVID-19. The chain combines TRBV7-2 with TRBJ1-1; a weak D match, TRBD1 (6 bases). The CDR3 DNA follows: TGTGCCAGCAGCTTAAGGGGGGGCTCTACGAACACTGAAGCTTTCTTT. It yields the protein CASSLRGGSTNTEAFF. Full variable domain (missing parts from reference TRBV7-2 and TRBJ1-1): GAGVSQSPSNKVTEKGKDVELRCDPISGHTALYWYRQSLGQGLEFLIYFQGNSAPDKSGLPSDRFSAERTGGSVSTLTIQRTQQEDSAVYLCASSLRGGSTNTEAFFGQGTRLTVV.